The 27 T cell receptor beta chains below come from one sample, sequenced in a study of T cell repertoires in cytomegalovirus infection. TCRdb itself ran the reads through MiXCR, one entry per CDR3 protein. The table records just under 300,000 distinct CDR3 sequences, about a tenth of them present only once. Sequencing used PBMCs. These receptors all stem from a human donor in good health (CMV status not recorded). Some clones in this sample may be carry-over from other donors' samples.

This clonotype was counted ten times or more. The chain carries TRBV7-9 and TRBJ2-6; tentatively, D is TRBD2 (6 bases). Germline V gives CDR1 SEHNR, CDR2 FQNEAQ (reference sequence). V lost 4 bases and J 2 bases, leaving 24 bases between the germline ends. This CDR3 comprises 20 residues. The CDR3 region is CASSSPSGTPSTAGANVLTF. DNA of the CDR3: TGTGCCAGCAGCTCACCGTCCGGGACTCCCTCCACCGCTGGGGCCAACGTCCTGACTTTC.

The sample holds many counts of this clonotype. This rearrangement joins TRBV5-1 to TRBJ2-3, with D maybe TRBD1 (6 bases). The CDR3 has 14 residues. Germline CDR1 reads SGHRS; CDR2 reads YFSETQ. V shed 1 base and J shed 6 bases, with 12 bases lying between them. CDR3: CASSLNRVIDTQYF. The DNA of the CDR3 is TGCGCCAGCAGCTTGAACAGGGTAATCGATACGCAGTATTTT.

This clonotype was seen at least ten times. The chain carries TRBV27 and TRBJ1-1; D may be TRBD1 (6 bases). Germline CDR1 and CDR2: MNHEY and SMNVEV (reference sequence). Trimming removed 8 bases from V and 3 bases from J, with 16 bases in between. The length of the CDR3 is 14 residues. The DNA of the CDR3 is TGTGCCAGCCATAGGGCAGGGGTGGACACTGAAGCTTTCTTT. Protein sequence: CASHRAGVDTEAFF.

This clonotype was seen ten or more times. The chain links TRBV7-9 to TRBJ2-3; D may be TRBD1 (6 bases). The CDR3 length is 17 residues. Germline V gives CDR1 SEHNR, CDR2 FQNEAQ (reference sequence). With 4 bases removed from V and 2 bases from J, the gap between germline ends came to 19 bases. The CDR3 DNA reads as TGTGCCAGCAGCTCCCCCAGGCAGGGGACCCTCACAGATACGCAGTATTTT. It yields the protein CASSSPRQGTLTDTQYF.

This clonotype was found many times. The CDR3 DNA follows: TGTGCCAGCAGTTGCTCGAACGTCGAGGGGGACTTAGCCGGGGAGCTGTTTTTT. Protein product: CASSCSNVEGDLAGELFF. The V call is TRBV6-5, the J call TRBJ2-2, with D tentatively TRBD1 or TRBD2 (6 bases each). Germline assignment: CDR1 MNHEY and CDR2 SVGAGI. The V gene lost 4 bases and the J gene lost 6 bases, with 24 bases spanning the gap. The CDR3 runs 18 residues.

The genes are TRBV29-1 and TRBJ2-1, with D possibly matching TRBD1 (6 bases). The CDR3 is 11 residues long. The germline CDR1 and CDR2 sequences are SQVTM and ANQGSEA. The ends were cut back, 0 bases at V and 11 bases at J, with 8 bases in the middle. The CDR3 DNA is TGCAGCGTTGAAGATAGGGGGAAGCAGTTCTTC. Translating gives CSVEDRGKQFF.

This clonotype was seen a few times. The chain links TRBV12-3 or TRBV12-4 to TRBJ1-2, with D perhaps TRBD1 (5 bases). Trimming removed 5 bases from V and 8 bases from J, with 15 bases in between. This CDR3 is 13 amino acids long. The CDR3 nucleotides are TGTGCCAGCAGTCCGAGGGGTCCGAGGGGCTACACCTTC. Protein sequence: CASSPRGPRGYTF.

Ten or more counts support this clonotype. The chain couples TRBV10-3 to TRBJ1-5, with 9 bases matching TRBD1. V was clipped by 7 bases and J by 4 bases; unmatched bases: 2. The germline gives CDR1 ENHRY, CDR2 SYGVKD. The length of the CDR3 is 13 residues. This CDR3 is CAINRGLNQPQHF. The DNA of the CDR3 is TGTGCCATCAACAGGGGGCTGAATCAGCCCCAGCATTTT.

The V call is TRBV20-1, the J call TRBJ2-1; 7 bases align to TRBD2. The J segment lost 5 bases and the V segment lost 1 base, leaving 2 bases of the junction unmatched. This CDR3 has 13 amino acids. CDR1 and CDR2 from the germline V gene are DFQATT and SNEGSKA (reference sequence). CDR3 in DNA: TGCAGTGCTAGAGTTGGGACTAACAATGAGCAGTTCTTC. This codes for CSARVGTNNEQFF.

This clonotype was counted many times. The gene calls are TRBV7-9 and TRBJ2-5; the D is unclear. V lost 0 bases to trimming and J lost 4 bases, with 6 bases between them. CDR1 SEHNR and CDR2 FQNEAQ come from the germline V gene (reference sequence). The CDR3 sequence is 13 residues long. CDR3 coding DNA: TGTGCCAGCAGCTTAGCCATCCTAGAGACCCAGTACTTC. It is translated as CASSLAILETQYF.

Many counts were recorded for this clonotype. The J gene is TRBJ2-5, the V gene TRBV7-8; 7 bases fit TRBD1. Trimming took 3 bases from V and 1 from J; bases not matched to a gene: 8. The length of the CDR3 is 16 residues. Germline V gives CDR1 SGHVS, CDR2 FQNEAQ. The CDR3 coding sequence is TGTGCCAGCAGCTTGGACAGGTTCGAACCCCAAGAGACCCAGTACTTC. Translating gives CASSLDRFEPQETQYF.

The table lists this clonotype with many counts. The chain joins TRBV28 to TRBJ2-5; D not resolved. Germline V lookup: CDR1 MDHEN, CDR2 SYDVKM. CDR3 length: 16 residues. Trimming left V 6 bases short and J 1 base short, with 18 bases between. CDR3 nucleotide sequence: TGTGCCAGCAGAGATGCAGTGGGAAAATCCCAAGAGACCCAGTACTTC. Its translation is CASRDAVGKSQETQYF. The full variable domain, with the rest looked up from reference TRBV28 and TRBJ2-5, is DVKVTQSSRYLVKRTGEKVFLECVQDMDHENMFWYRQDPGLGLRLIYFSYDVKMKEKGDIPEGYSVSREKKERFSLILESASTNQTSMYLCASRDAVGKSQETQYFGPGTRLLVL.

The table lists this clonotype with many counts. This rearrangement joins TRBV2 to TRBJ2-1; 9 bases agree with TRBD2. The junction had 14 bases not matched to a gene; V was cut back by 6 bases and J by 8 bases. The germline CDR1 and CDR2 sequences are SNHLY and FYNNEI. This CDR3 is 16 amino acids long. The DNA for the CDR3 is TGTGCCAGCAGAAAGTCGAGCGGGGGGCGGTACGATGAGCAGTTCTTC. Its translation: CASRKSSGGRYDEQFF.

The CDR3 DNA is TGTGCCAGCAGCGCTAGCTCCTACGAGCAGTACGTC. Its translation is CASSASSYEQYV. This chain joins TRBV6-2 or TRBV6-3 and TRBJ2-7, with unresolved D. CDR3 length equals 12 residues. Per the germline V gene, CDR1 is MNHEY and CDR2 is SVGEGT. V was pared by 6 bases and J by 0 bases, with 6 bases between.

This clonotype was recorded at least ten times. The chain employs TRBV19 and TRBJ1-2; D is perhaps TRBD1 (5 bases). The CDR3 has 14 residues. The germline gives CDR1 LNHDA, CDR2 SQIVND (reference sequence). V was trimmed by 7 bases and J by 7 bases, leaving 19 bases between them. CDR3 sequence reads: CASMGRRGLRGYTF. CDR3 sequence (DNA): TGTGCCAGTATGGGACGCCGGGGATTGCGTGGCTACACCTTC.

This clonotype was observed a few times. The rearrangement joins TRBV19 to TRBJ1-5; weak D call: TRBD1 (5 bases). The CDR3 length is 15 residues. Trimming cost V 5 bases and J 7 bases, with 18 bases left between them. Germline CDR1 LNHDA, CDR2 SQIVND (reference sequence). The CDR3 sequence: CASSYDSLAIQPQHF. The CDR3 DNA sequence: TGTGCCAGTAGTTACGACAGCCTTGCAATACAGCCCCAGCATTTT.

This clonotype was observed many times. The J gene is TRBJ2-5, the V gene TRBV5-1, with 15 bases fitting TRBD2. Germline V gene data show CDR1 as SGHRS and CDR2 as YFSETQ. CDR3 length: 17 amino acids. Unmatched junction bases numbered 8, after V lost 4 bases and J lost 4 bases. CDR3 nucleotide sequence: TGCGCCAGCAGCGACCCGGGACTAGCGGGGGGCGTAGAGACCCAGTACTTC. This sequence encodes CASSDPGLAGGVETQYF.

Ten or more counts support this clonotype. The chain employs TRBV7-9 and TRBJ1-2; D possibly corresponds to TRBD1 (5 bases). The CDR3 contains 16 residues. Germline CDR1 is SEHNR and CDR2 is FQNEAQ (reference sequence). With 2 bases removed from V and 4 bases from J, the gap between germline ends came to 17 bases. CDR3 region: CASSLTGGPSGYGYTF. The DNA of the CDR3 is TGTGCCAGCAGCTTAACGGGGGGTCCTTCGGGCTATGGCTACACCTTC.

In its sample, this clonotype was seen many times. V usage is TRBV12-3 or TRBV12-4 and J usage is TRBJ2-7; a weak D match, TRBD1 (6 bases). The CDR3 is made up of 15 amino acids. V was trimmed by 7 bases and J by 0 bases, leaving 16 bases between them. The CDR3 region has the DNA TGTGCCAGCAAACCGAGGGGGATAAGCTCCTACGAGCAGTACTTC. Amino acids: CASKPRGISSYEQYF.

This clonotype appeared many times. The chain uses TRBV10-3 and TRBJ2-7; 7 nucleotides match TRBD1. Germline lookup yields CDR1 ENHRY and CDR2 SYGVKD. The CDR3 loop spans 12 amino acids. Trimming cost V 10 bases and J 5 bases; bases outside gene matches: 8. CDR3 sequence (DNA): TGTGCCACCCGGGACAGCGGACACGAGCAGTACGTC. This translates into CATRDSGHEQYV.

This clonotype was observed many times. The chain employs TRBV7-8 and TRBJ1-3, with D uncertain. The CDR3 consists of 13 residues. The V gene's germline CDR1 is SGHVS and CDR2 FQNEAQ. V lost 5 bases, J lost 2 bases, and 7 bases lay in between. CDR3 sequence: CASSHDAGNTIYF. CDR3 bases: TGTGCCAGCAGCCACGACGCTGGAAACACCATATATTTT.

This clonotype was seen repeatedly, ten times or more. This chain connects TRBV29-1 to TRBJ2-7; D is undetermined. This CDR3 has 12 residues. Trimming removed 0 bases at V and 2 bases at J, with 5 bases between. Germline V lookup: CDR1 SQVTM, CDR2 ANQGSEA. The CDR3 here is CSVEDIAYEQYF. The CDR3 nucleotides read TGCAGCGTTGAAGATATCGCCTACGAGCAGTACTTC.

V gene TRBV2 combines with J gene TRBJ1-4; D perhaps matches TRBD1 (6 bases). This CDR3 is built from 13 residues. The ends were cut back, 10 bases at V and 8 bases at J, with 17 bases in the middle. From germline, CDR1 is SNHLY and CDR2 FYNNEI. CDR3 in DNA: TGTGCCACCACGGGGGGCGTAGGCGAAAAACTGTTTTTT. It specifies CATTGGVGEKLFF. Together with reference TRBV2 and TRBJ1-4, the CDR3 gives the full variable domain: EPEVTQTPSHQVTQMGQEVILRCVPISNHLYFYWYRQILGQKVEFLVSFYNNEISEKSEIFDDQFSVERPDGSNFTLKIRSTKLEDSAMYFCATTGGVGEKLFFGSGTQLSVL.

In its sample, this clonotype was seen many times. V is TRBV7-2 and J is TRBJ2-5; weak D call: TRBD1 (6 bases). The V gene lost 1 base and the J gene lost 3 bases, with 15 bases spanning the gap. The CDR3 covers 16 residues. CDR1 and CDR2 (germline): SGHTA, FQGNSA. The CDR3 loop is CASSLDPPDREETQYF. The CDR3 nucleotides read TGTGCCAGCAGCTTAGACCCCCCGGACAGAGAAGAGACCCAGTACTTC.

This clonotype was seen a few times. The chain combines TRBV28 with TRBJ1-1; D perhaps matches TRBD1 (6 bases). Trimming pared 5 bases from V and 0 bases from J, leaving 22 bases between. Germline assignment: CDR1 MDHEN and CDR2 SYDVKM. There are 18 residues in the CDR3. CDR3 DNA sequence: TGTGCCAGCAGTCACATCCCCCGGGACACAGAGTTGAACACTGAAGCTTTCTTT. It is translated as CASSHIPRDTELNTEAFF. Using reference TRBV28 and TRBJ1-1 for the parts outside the CDR3, the full variable domain is DVKVTQSSRYLVKRTGEKVFLECVQDMDHENMFWYRQDPGLGLRLIYFSYDVKMKEKGDIPEGYSVSREKKERFSLILESASTNQTSMYLCASSHIPRDTELNTEAFFGQGTRLTVV.

Comments on this clonotype: A read error is possible here, since a much larger clone lies one base away. The gene calls are TRBV7-3 and TRBJ2-2; 9 positions agree with TRBD2. The germline V gene encodes CDR1 SGHTA and CDR2 FQGTGA. CDR3 length: 17 residues. Trimming cost V 7 bases and J 7 bases; bases outside gene matches: 16. The CDR3 sequence: CASTPSGGGANIGELFF. The CDR3 DNA is TGTGCCAGCACCCCCAGTGGCGGGGGGGCTAATATCGGGGAGCTGTTTTTT.

At least ten counts were recorded for this clonotype. This rearrangement joins TRBV25-1 to TRBJ1-2; 9 bases agree with TRBD1. The length of the CDR3 is 15 residues. Per germline, CDR1 MGHDK and CDR2 SYGVNS. V lost 2 bases, J lost 4 bases, and 5 bases stayed unmatched. The CDR3 sequence is CASSELGTGSYGYTF. In nucleotides, the CDR3 is TGTGCCAGCAGTGAACTGGGGACAGGGTCCTATGGCTACACCTTC.